This is a list of T cell receptor beta chains from one sample in a study of response to subunit inactivated influenza vaccine. One entry per CDR3 protein, called by TCRdb with MiXCR from the RT-PCR reads. The sample carries roughly 500,000 distinct CDR3 sequences, 20% to 25% recorded once. These data were also reused for a study on T cells expressing NK-cell markers.

The starting material was CD4+ T cells sorted from PBMCs, obtained 12 days after vaccination. Receptors were obtained from a man over 45 who received an inactivated influenza vaccine. The CDR3 runs from the conserved cysteine through the conserved F or W. Each record gives: J gene, clone size, D gene, V gene, CDR3 protein, CDR3 DNA. D genes are given only for firm matches. Clone size is shown for a subset of rows, as once, few, many or a class of expanded clone.

J: TRBJ2-7
size: few
D: .
V: TRBV4-3
CDR3: CASSQEGALLYEQYF
DNA: TGCGCCAGCAGCCAAGAGGGGGCCCTGCTGTACGAGCAGTACTTC

J: TRBJ1-6
size: .
D: .
V: TRBV9
CDR3: CASSVVGGPNSPLHF
DNA: TGTGCCAGCAGCGTAGTTGGGGGGCCGAATTCACCCCTCCACTTT

J: TRBJ2-7
size: .
D: TRBD2
V: TRBV20-1
CDR3: CSAAPGTSGGSYEQYF
DNA: TGCAGTGCTGCCCCTGGGACTAGCGGGGGCTCCTACGAGCAGTACTTC

J: TRBJ2-5
size: .
D: .
V: TRBV6-1
CDR3: CASNPRGAGTQYF
DNA: TGTGCCAGCAATCCGAGGGGTGCGGGGACCCAGTACTTC

J: TRBJ1-5
size: .
D: TRBD1
V: TRBV7-8
CDR3: CASSSGPGGDQPQHF
DNA: TGTGCCAGCAGCTCCGGGCCAGGGGGGGATCAGCCCCAGCATTTT

J: TRBJ2-5
size: few
D: .
V: TRBV5-1
CDR3: CASSGSQETQYF
DNA: TGCGCCAGCAGCGGAAGCCAAGAGACCCAGTACTTC

J: TRBJ1-1
size: .
D: .
V: TRBV30
CDR3: CAWSHSQTEAFF
DNA: TGTGCCTGGAGTCATAGTCAGACTGAAGCTTTCTTT

J: TRBJ2-7
size: .
D: .
V: TRBV5-1
CDR3: CASSLSGEPAGQYF
DNA: TGCGCCAGCAGCTTGAGTGGGGAGCCCGCAGGGCAGTACTTC

J: TRBJ2-5
size: .
D: .
V: TRBV7-9
CDR3: CASSLVRGKAQETQYF
DNA: TGTGCCAGCAGCTTAGTTAGGGGAAAAGCGCAAGAGACCCAGTACTTC

J: TRBJ2-5
size: .
D: TRBD2
V: TRBV4-1
CDR3: CASSHLGLADEETQYF
DNA: TGCGCCAGCAGCCACCTCGGACTAGCGGACGAAGAGACCCAGTACTTC

J: TRBJ2-2
size: .
D: .
V: TRBV5-1
CDR3: CASNRPENGGELFF
DNA: TGCGCCAGCAACCGACCCGAGAACGGTGGGGAGCTGTTTTTT

J: TRBJ2-5
size: .
D: .
V: TRBV12-3/TRBV12-4
CDR3: CASSFSSGSRETQYF
DNA: TGTGCCAGCAGTTTTAGTTCCGGAAGTAGAGAGACCCAGTACTTC

J: TRBJ1-3
size: .
D: TRBD1
V: TRBV12-3/TRBV12-4
CDR3: CASRDRGSGAGNTIYF
DNA: TGTGCCAGCAGGGACAGGGGATCGGGGGCAGGAAACACCATATATTTT

J: TRBJ2-1
size: .
D: .
V: TRBV20-1
CDR3: CRMTRNNEQFF
DNA: TGCAGGATGACTAGAAACAATGAGCAGTTCTTC

J: TRBJ2-1
size: .
D: TRBD2
V: TRBV11-2
CDR3: CASSLGGSGLAVSEQFF
DNA: TGTGCCAGCAGCTTAGGTGGTTCGGGACTAGCGGTGAGTGAGCAGTTCTTC

J: TRBJ2-3
size: few
D: .
V: TRBV28
CDR3: CASSFFVIAGGTDTQYF
DNA: TGTGCCAGCAGTTTTTTTGTTATAGCCGGGGGCACAGATACGCAGTATTTT

J: TRBJ2-1
size: .
D: .
V: TRBV9
CDR3: CASSVGILLVNNEQFF
DNA: TGTGCCAGCAGCGTAGGAATCCTACTAGTAAACAATGAGCAGTTCTTC

J: TRBJ2-6
size: .
D: TRBD2
V: TRBV27
CDR3: CARIKTSGSCGANVLTF
DNA: TGTGCCAGGATAAAGACTAGCGGGAGTTGTGGGGCCAACGTCCTGACTTTC

J: TRBJ2-2
size: few
D: .
V: TRBV4-1
CDR3: CASSQDYPGANTGELFF
DNA: TGCGCCAGCAGCCAAGATTACCCGGGGGCGAACACCGGGGAGCTGTTTTTT

J: TRBJ2-5
size: many
D: .
V: TRBV7-9
CDR3: CASSLRSWDSQDLSQYF
DNA: TGTGCCAGCAGCTTAAGGTCCTGGGACTCCCAAGATTTGTCCCAGTACTTC

J: TRBJ2-2
size: .
D: .
V: TRBV6-1
CDR3: CASRDSLNTGELFF
DNA: TGTGCCAGCAGGGACAGCCTGAACACCGGGGAGCTGTTTTTT

J: TRBJ2-3
size: many
D: TRBD2
V: TRBV6-2/TRBV6-3
CDR3: CASSPKTSGRATDTQYF
DNA: TGTGCCAGCAGTCCCAAGACTAGCGGCCGGGCTACAGATACGCAGTATTTT

J: TRBJ2-5
size: many
D: .
V: TRBV5-1
CDR3: CASSGGGSETQYF
DNA: TGCGCCAGCAGCGGGGGAGGCTCCGAGACCCAGTACTTC

J: TRBJ1-6
size: .
D: TRBD1
V: TRBV6-4
CDR3: CASSEQGSNSPLHF
DNA: TGTGCCAGCAGCGAACAGGGGAGTAATTCACCCCTCCACTTT

J: TRBJ2-3
size: .
D: TRBD2
V: TRBV12-3/TRBV12-4
CDR3: CASSLRAGGSDTQYF
DNA: TGTGCCAGCAGTTTACGAGCGGGAGGGTCAGATACGCAGTATTTT

J: TRBJ2-5
size: .
D: .
V: TRBV10-3
CDR3: CAIKSGPGAETQYF
DNA: TGTGCCATCAAATCTGGGCCGGGGGCAGAGACCCAGTACTTC

J: TRBJ2-7
size: few
D: .
V: TRBV4-2
CDR3: CASSPGSGPYEQYF
DNA: TGTGCCAGCAGCCCCGGCAGCGGACCCTACGAGCAGTACTTC

J: TRBJ2-1
size: .
D: TRBD2
V: TRBV12-3/TRBV12-4
CDR3: CASSFEASGRGEQFF
DNA: TGTGCCAGCAGTTTCGAGGCTAGCGGGAGAGGTGAGCAGTTCTTC

J: TRBJ2-7
size: few
D: TRBD2
V: TRBV5-1
CDR3: CASSFLADYEQYF
DNA: TGCGCCAGCAGCTTCCTAGCGGACTACGAGCAGTACTTC

J: TRBJ1-1
size: many
D: .
V: TRBV6-5
CDR3: CASSSGQLNTEAFF
DNA: TGTGCCAGCAGTTCCGGACAGTTGAACACTGAAGCTTTCTTT

J: TRBJ1-6
size: .
D: .
V: TRBV5-1
CDR3: CASSLDEGSSSPLHF
DNA: TGCGCCAGCAGCTTGGACGAGGGATCTAGTTCACCCCTCCACTTT

J: TRBJ2-3
size: .
D: TRBD2
V: TRBV5-1
CDR3: CASSAGTSGDTQYF
DNA: TGCGCCAGCAGCGCCGGGACTAGCGGGGATACGCAGTATTTT

J: TRBJ2-7
size: .
D: .
V: TRBV4-3
CDR3: CASSQYGGDGQYF
DNA: TGCGCCAGCAGCCAATACGGCGGCGATGGACAGTACTTC

J: TRBJ2-7
size: .
D: .
V: TRBV7-9
CDR3: CASSLGAADYEQYF
DNA: TGTGCCAGCAGCTTAGGCGCAGCGGACTACGAGCAGTACTTC

J: TRBJ2-4
size: .
D: TRBD1
V: TRBV18
CDR3: CASSPGQGAQNIQYF
DNA: TGTGCCAGCTCACCGGGGCAGGGGGCCCAAAACATTCAGTACTTC

J: TRBJ2-2
size: few
D: TRBD1
V: TRBV11-2
CDR3: CASSLTDRVRYTGELFF
DNA: TGTGCCAGCAGCTTGACGGACAGGGTCCGCTACACCGGGGAGCTGTTTTTT

J: TRBJ2-1
size: .
D: .
V: TRBV6-2/TRBV6-3
CDR3: CASSYSGRIF
DNA: TGTGCCAGCAGTTACTCTGGTAGGATCTTC

J: TRBJ2-7
size: .
D: TRBD1
V: TRBV11-2
CDR3: CASSVGTGVQYF
DNA: TGTGCCAGCAGCGTAGGGACAGGGGTGCAGTACTTC

J: TRBJ2-1
size: .
D: TRBD2
V: TRBV12-3/TRBV12-4
CDR3: CASKGLAGEIYNEQFF
DNA: TGTGCCAGCAAGGGGCTAGCGGGAGAGATTTACAATGAGCAGTTCTTC

J: TRBJ1-2
size: .
D: .
V: TRBV28
CDR3: CASSQTTRYGYTF
DNA: TGTGCCAGCAGCCAGACCACGAGGTATGGCTACACCTTC

J: TRBJ2-3
size: few
D: TRBD2
V: TRBV20-1
CDR3: CSAARRGTTDTQYF
DNA: TGCAGTGCCGCGCGGCGGGGGACCACAGATACGCAGTATTTT